The 3 T cell receptor beta chains given below trace back to one sample, sequenced in a study of tumor-infiltrating lymphocytes in primary liver carcinoma. Starting material of roughly 550 ng total RNA yielded TCR beta cDNA via a constant-region primer. ARM-PCR was slightly modified, and three nested multiplex PCR rounds with it gave rise to the TCR beta libraries. Researchers ran the first two PCR rounds for roughly 10 cycles each with TRBV1-TRBV30 forward primers and a C-beta reverse primer. TCRdb redid the calling of the multiplex PCR reads with MiXCR, one entry per CDR3 protein. The sample consists of about 92,000 distinct CDR3 sequences, 68% of them appearing once. Co-extracted RNA and DNA came from roughly 21-30 mg of unsorted bulk tissue. The specimen was tumor-adjacent normal liver tissue. These receptors were obtained from a middle-aged man with primary liver carcinoma and hepatitis B virus infection.

Comments on this clonotype: The final CDR3 position lacks the conserved phenylalanine or tryptophan, pointing to a likely read error. The DNA is omitted, as the CDR3 cannot be located on it reliably, and the CDR3 follows TCRdb's listing. The V gene is TRBV6-5, the J gene TRBJ1-2; the table's D call TRBD1 went unverified against the DNA. Ends included, the CDR3 has 11 residues. The germline gives CDR1 MNHEY, CDR2 SVGAGI. CDR3 amino acids: CASSSLRSQAL.

This clonotype was found many times. This chain joins TRBV28 and TRBJ2-3; tentative D call: TRBD1 (6 bases). Germline V lookup: CDR1 MDHEN, CDR2 SYDVKM. The V and J ends lost 5 bases and 5 bases respectively, with 14 bases between them. The CDR3 is 14 residues long. The CDR3 here is CASSGGQGVDTQYF. DNA of the CDR3: TGTGCCAGCAGTGGGGGACAAGGGGTAGATACGCAGTATTTT.

J is TRBJ1-1 and V is TRBV11-2; possibly TRBD1 for D (5 bases). This CDR3 region has 17 residues. V lost 7 bases to trimming and J lost 1 base, with 22 bases between them. Per germline, CDR1 SGHAT and CDR2 FQNNGV. The CDR3 sequence is CASNYSRPGVGNTEAFF. The CDR3 nucleotides read TGTGCCAGCAACTATAGTCGGCCGGGGGTTGGGAACACTGAAGCTTTCTTT.